These 12 T cell receptor beta chains originate from one sample sequenced in a study of persistence of HIV-infected CD4 T cells (dated by TCRdb to the early 2020s). This specimen's treatment or condition label, per the study, means: suppressive antiretroviral therapy. As a nonspecific positive control representing the CD4+ T cell repertoire, the cells were stimulated with anti-CD3/anti-CD28 magnetic beads. Responding CD4+ T cells were sorted on the basis of upregulation of both CD40 ligand and CD69. TCRbeta repertoires were sequenced from genomic DNA with the immunoSEQ hsTCRB assay version 4 in survey mode. Not all clones reach the TCRdb copy of this immuneACCESS table, which keeps in-frame sequences only. Checked studies attribute under half of the gap to unresolved V genes and leave the rest unexplained. The sample data list 35,000 to 40,000 clones, and 80% to 90% of these were observed just once. The ten largest account for about 1.3% of the sample.

No antigen has been assigned to these receptors. The material sequenced was CD4+ T cells sorted from PBMCs after approximately 20-hour stimulation, taken from a patient who received antiretroviral therapy. The meaning of the sample's cell subset or site label: CD40L+CD69+ CD4 T cells responding to anti-CD3/anti-CD28 beads, representing the overall repertoire. All receptors come from an adult man with HIV who was CMV-seropositive.

This chain joins TRBV2 and TRBJ2-3, with a weak D call TRBD2 (6 bases). This CDR3 has 14 residues. Trimming shortened V by 4 bases and J by 0 bases, and 8 bases separated the two germline ends. Germline CDR1 SNHLY, CDR2 FYNNEI. The CDR3 coding sequence is TGTGCCAGCAGTGTGGGGACTAGCACAGATACGCAGTATTTT. Its protein product is CASSVGTSTDTQYF. Looking up the rest from reference TRBV2 and TRBJ2-3 gives the full variable domain: EPEVTQTPSHQVTQMGQEVILRCVPISNHLYFYWYRQILGQKVEFLVSFYNNEISEKSEIFDDQFSVERPDGSNFTLKIRSTKLEDSAMYFCASSVGTSTDTQYFGPGTRLTVL.

This clone was detected once. V and J are TRBV7-6 and TRBJ1-1; D possibly corresponds to TRBD1 (5 bases). The length of the CDR3 is 15 residues. Per germline, CDR1 SGHVS and CDR2 FNYEAQ. V lost 5 bases, J lost 6 bases, and 19 bases lay in between. The CDR3 is CASSRRDGGIAEAFF. CDR3 nucleotides: TGTGCCAGCAGCCGACGGGACGGGGGTATCGCTGAAGCTTTCTTT.

The chain links TRBV29-1 to TRBJ1-1; 11 nucleotides match TRBD1. Per the germline V gene, CDR1 is SQVTM and CDR2 is ANQGSEA. There are 15 residues in the CDR3. The DNA for the CDR3 is TGCCGCGGGCGGGGGACAGGGGGGGGGAGCACTGAAGCTTTCTTT. This codes for CRGRGTGGGSTEAFF.

This chain joins TRBV7-8 and TRBJ2-5; D is possibly TRBD1 or TRBD2 (6 bases each). The CDR3 is 15 residues long. V lost 1 base and J 4 bases, leaving 13 bases between the germline ends. Germline V gene lookup returns CDR1 SGHVS and CDR2 FQNEAQ. The CDR3 coding sequence is TGTGCCAGCAGCTTAGTAAGCAGGGGAGGAGAGACCCAGTACTTC. Translating gives CASSLVSRGGETQYF.

This chain uses TRBV4-2 with TRBJ2-3, with TRBD2 identical over 8 bases. V was pared by 4 bases and J by 4 bases, with 10 bases of the junction left unmatched. The CDR3 runs to 16 residues. CDR1 is LGHNA, CDR2 YNFKEQ, per germline. DNA for the CDR3: TGTGCCAGCAGCCCCAGCCCGGGGGGGATAGCAGATACGCAGTATTTT. Protein sequence: CASSPSPGGIADTQYF.

V usage is TRBV5-1 and J usage is TRBJ1-2; D call uncertain. CDR1 and CDR2 from the germline V gene are SGHRS and YFSETQ. CDR3 length: 16 amino acids. Trimming cost V 5 bases and J 4 bases, with 21 bases left between them. CDR3 sequence (DNA): TGCGCCAGCAGACTCGGACTGAACTTCGTGGGCTATGGCTACACCTTC. Protein: CASRLGLNFVGYGYTF.

The chain carries TRBV12-3 or TRBV12-4 and TRBJ1-2, with 8 bases fitting TRBD1. This CDR3 is built from 13 residues. The junction had 6 bases not matched to a gene; V was cut back by 4 bases and J by 8 bases. The CDR3 loop reads CASSSRTGNGYTF. The CDR3 DNA reads as TGTGCCAGCAGTTCCCGGACAGGGAACGGCTACACCTTC.

The gene calls are TRBV30 and TRBJ1-3; D is uncertain. V was cut by 5 bases and J by 0 bases, with 17 bases left in between. The V gene's germline CDR1 is GTSNPN and CDR2 SVGIG (reference sequence). The CDR3 is made up of 16 amino acids. The CDR3 sequence: CAWSHSRLSSGNTIYF. DNA of the CDR3: TGTGCCTGGTCCCATTCTAGGTTGAGCTCTGGAAACACCATATATTTT.

This chain uses TRBV9 with TRBJ2-3, with 8 bases lining up with TRBD1. With 4 bases clipped from V and 0 bases from J, the junction kept 10 bases outside the gene matches. Looked up from germline, CDR1 is SGDLS and CDR2 is YYNGEE. The CDR3 consists of 17 residues. As DNA, the CDR3 is TGTGCCAGCAGCTCAACAGGGGGGAGATGGAGCACAGATACGCAGTATTTT. Protein product: CASSSTGGRWSTDTQYF.

V gene TRBV2 combines with J gene TRBJ1-6, with unresolved D. CDR1 and CDR2 from the germline V gene are SNHLY and FYNNEI. The CDR3 sequence is 13 residues long. Trimming stripped 6 bases from V and 7 bases from J, with 10 bases between. The CDR3 spells CASSEESNSPLHF. CDR3 in DNA: TGTGCCAGCAGCGAGGAGAGCAATTCACCCCTCCACTTT.

The chain is built from TRBV14 and TRBJ1-4, with D hard to call. The germline V gene has CDR1 SGHDN and CDR2 FVKESK. There are 13 residues in the CDR3. The V end lost 1 base, the J end lost 10 bases, and 10 bases lay between the germline ends. This CDR3 reads CASSQVADGKLFF. The CDR3 DNA is TGTGCCAGCAGCCAAGTAGCCGACGGAAAACTGTTTTTT.

The chain uses TRBV10-1 and TRBJ2-5; 13 nucleotides align to TRBD2. The CDR3 totals 17 residues. J gave up 2 bases and V 2 bases, and 5 bases lay outside the gene matches. Germline CDR1 reads WNHNN; CDR2 reads SYGVQD (reference sequence). The CDR3 loop is CASSETGTSGKQETQYF. The CDR3 DNA reads as TGCGCCAGCAGTGAGACCGGGACTAGCGGGAAACAAGAGACCCAGTACTTC.